Included here is one T cell receptor beta chain sequence, with context. Germline loops: CDR1 SGHRS, CDR2 YFSETQ. There are 15 residues in the CDR3. The ends were cut back, 4 bases at V and 4 bases at J, with 14 bases in the middle. The data were taken from a study of PD-1 blockade in classical Hodgkin lymphoma. Stated time point: newly diagnosed, previously untreated cHL patient sample. Purification of CD4+ T cells from thawed PBMCs was performed via magnetic negative selection. The method was immunoSEQ multiplex PCR; TCRdb's version includes in-frame clones alone and lacks a portion of them. Of around 16,000 clones listed, about 82% are singletons.

The receptor comes from a human donor with classical Hodgkin lymphoma. This chain connects TRBV5-1 to TRBJ1-4; D might be TRBD1 (5 bases). The sample comprised CD4+ T cells from blood. Here the CDR3 DNA reads TGCGCCAGCAGCCAAATGGGGACCCATAATGAAAAACTGTTTTTT. Protein: CASSQMGTHNEKLFF.